The present TCR beta chain was sequenced within a study of cytomegalovirus exposure and HLA in healthy donors. The study's findings and limits: HLA-A and HLA-B allele assignments for most subjects were reportedly predicted accurately using TCR beta sequences.

The PCR employed 60 Vbeta primers together with 13 Jbeta primers. Profiled with immunoSEQ multiplex PCR; TCRdb holds only in-frame clones, not every one. The repertoire holds fewer than 200,000 clones, with about four fifths as singletons. The V gene's germline CDR1 is KGHSH and CDR2 LQKENI. This CDR3 spans 13 amino acids. V gave up 1 base and J gave up 6 bases, with 7 bases separating them. About this clone itself: Its cognate antigen is unknown.

V is TRBV18 and J is TRBJ2-1; no clear D gene. The sequence came from a man in his thirties or forties in good health and CMV-seronegative. Sequencing was done on a sample of PBMCs. CDR3 amino acids: CASSPQNGNEQFF. CDR3 sequence (DNA): TGTGCCAGCTCACCACAGAACGGCAATGAGCAGTTCTTC. The full variable domain, its missing parts supplied by reference TRBV18 and TRBJ2-1, is NAGVMQNPRHLVRRRGQEARLRCSPMKGHSHVYWYRQLPEEGLKFMVYLQKENIIDESGMPKERFSAEFPKEGPSILRIQQVVRGDSAAYFCASSPQNGNEQFFGPGTRLTVL.